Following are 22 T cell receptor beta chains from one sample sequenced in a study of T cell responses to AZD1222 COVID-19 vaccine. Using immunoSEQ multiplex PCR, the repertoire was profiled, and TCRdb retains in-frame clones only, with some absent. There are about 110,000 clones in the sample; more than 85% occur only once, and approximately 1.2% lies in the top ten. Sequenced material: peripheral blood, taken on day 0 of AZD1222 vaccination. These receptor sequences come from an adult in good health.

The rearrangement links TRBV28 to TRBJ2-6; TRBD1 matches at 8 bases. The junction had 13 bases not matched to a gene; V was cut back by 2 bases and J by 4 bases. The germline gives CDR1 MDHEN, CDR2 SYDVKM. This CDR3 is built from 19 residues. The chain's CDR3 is CASSLPGQGRGLGANVLTF. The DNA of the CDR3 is TGTGCCAGCAGTTTACCCGGACAGGGACGGGGCTTGGGGGCCAACGTCCTGACTTTC.

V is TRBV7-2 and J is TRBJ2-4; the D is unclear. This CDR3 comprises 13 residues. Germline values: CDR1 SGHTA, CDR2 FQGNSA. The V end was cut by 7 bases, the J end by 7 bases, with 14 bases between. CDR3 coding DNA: TGTGCCAGCACCCCGCCGGGTCAGAACATTCAGTACTTC. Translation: CASTPPGQNIQYF.

CDR3 bases: TGTGCCAGCTCACGTTCTGGACGGACACTTTACAATGAGCAGTTCTTC. Protein product: CASSRSGRTLYNEQFF. The chain joins TRBV18 to TRBJ2-1, with TRBD1 as a possible D gene (5 bases). There are 16 residues in the CDR3. The germline CDR1 and CDR2 sequences are KGHSH and LQKENI. Trimming cost V 4 bases and J 4 bases, with 17 bases left between them. Using reference TRBV18 and TRBJ2-1 for the parts outside the CDR3, the full variable domain is NAGVMQNPRHLVRRRGQEARLRCSPMKGHSHVYWYRQLPEEGLKFMVYLQKENIIDESGMPKERFSAEFPKEGPSILRIQQVVRGDSAAYFCASSRSGRTLYNEQFFGPGTRLTVL.

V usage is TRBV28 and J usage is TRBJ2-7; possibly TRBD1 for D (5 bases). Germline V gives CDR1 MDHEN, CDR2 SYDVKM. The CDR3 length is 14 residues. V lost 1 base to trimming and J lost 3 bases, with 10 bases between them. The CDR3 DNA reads TGTGCCAGCAGTTTATATGCAGGGAACTACGAGCAGTACTTC. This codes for CASSLYAGNYEQYF.

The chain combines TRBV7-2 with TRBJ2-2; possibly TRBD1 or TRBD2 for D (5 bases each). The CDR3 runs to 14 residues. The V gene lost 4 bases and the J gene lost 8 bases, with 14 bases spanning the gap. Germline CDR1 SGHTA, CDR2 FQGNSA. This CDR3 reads CASSWDPRVGELFF. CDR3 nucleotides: TGTGCCAGCAGCTGGGACCCCCGGGTTGGGGAGCTGTTTTTT.

The CDR3 coding sequence is TGCGCCAGCAGCTTGGCCCAACAGGATTCCACCCTCCACTTT. Protein product: CASSLAQQDSTLHF. The V and J genes are TRBV5-1 and TRBJ1-6, with D perhaps TRBD1 (5 bases). V dropped 0 bases and J dropped 14 bases, with 15 bases sitting between them. Germline CDR1 and CDR2: SGHRS and YFSETQ. The CDR3 runs 14 residues.

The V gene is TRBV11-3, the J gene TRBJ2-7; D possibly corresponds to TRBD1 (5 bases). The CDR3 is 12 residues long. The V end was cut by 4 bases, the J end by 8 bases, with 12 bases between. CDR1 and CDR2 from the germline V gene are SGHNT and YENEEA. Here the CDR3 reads CASSSGRGKQYF. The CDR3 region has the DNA TGTGCCAGCAGCTCTGGAAGGGGCAAGCAGTACTTC. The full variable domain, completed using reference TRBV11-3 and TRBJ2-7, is EAGVVQSPRYKIIEKKQPVAFWCNPISGHNTLYWYLQNLGQGPELLIRYENEEAVDDSQLPKDRFSAERLKGVDSTLKIQPAELGDSAVYLCASSSGRGKQYFGPGTRLTVT.

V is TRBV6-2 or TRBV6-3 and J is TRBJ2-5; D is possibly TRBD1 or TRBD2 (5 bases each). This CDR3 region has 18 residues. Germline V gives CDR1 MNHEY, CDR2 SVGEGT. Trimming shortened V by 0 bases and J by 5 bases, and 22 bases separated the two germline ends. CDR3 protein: CASSYSIPRDGVAETQYF. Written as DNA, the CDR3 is TGTGCCAGCAGTTACTCGATCCCCCGGGACGGAGTGGCGGAGACCCAGTACTTC.

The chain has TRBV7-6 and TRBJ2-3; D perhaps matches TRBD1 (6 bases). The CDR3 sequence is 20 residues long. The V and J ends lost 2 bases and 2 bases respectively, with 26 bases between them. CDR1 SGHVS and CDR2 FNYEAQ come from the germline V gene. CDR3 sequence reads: CASSLFSVRDAQGPTDTQYF. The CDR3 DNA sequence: TGTGCCAGCAGCTTATTCAGTGTCCGGGACGCACAGGGCCCCACAGATACGCAGTATTTT.

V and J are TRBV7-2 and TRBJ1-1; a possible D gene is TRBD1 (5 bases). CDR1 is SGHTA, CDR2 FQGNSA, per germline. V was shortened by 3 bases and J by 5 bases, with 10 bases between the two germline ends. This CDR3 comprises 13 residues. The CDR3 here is CASSFLGGTEAFF. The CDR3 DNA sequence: TGTGCCAGCAGCTTCTTGGGGGGTACTGAAGCTTTCTTT.

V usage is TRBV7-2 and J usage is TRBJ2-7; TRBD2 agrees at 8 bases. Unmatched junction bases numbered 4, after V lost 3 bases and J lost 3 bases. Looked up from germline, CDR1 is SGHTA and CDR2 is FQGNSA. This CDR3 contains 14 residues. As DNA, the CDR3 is TGTGCCAGCAGCTTGGCCCGGGGGGGCTACGAGCAGTACTTC. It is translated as CASSLARGGYEQYF. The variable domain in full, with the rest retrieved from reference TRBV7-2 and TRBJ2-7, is GAGVSQSPSNKVTEKGKDVELRCDPISGHTALYWYRQSLGQGLEFLIYFQGNSAPDKSGLPSDRFSAERTGGSVSTLTIQRTQQEDSAVYLCASSLARGGYEQYFGPGTRLTVT.

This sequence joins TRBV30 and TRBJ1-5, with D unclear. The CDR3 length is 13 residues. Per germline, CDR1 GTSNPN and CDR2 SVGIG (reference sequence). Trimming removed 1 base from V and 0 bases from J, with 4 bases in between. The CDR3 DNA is TGTGCCTGGAGTGGAAATAGCAATCAGCCCCAGCATTTT. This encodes CAWSGNSNQPQHF.

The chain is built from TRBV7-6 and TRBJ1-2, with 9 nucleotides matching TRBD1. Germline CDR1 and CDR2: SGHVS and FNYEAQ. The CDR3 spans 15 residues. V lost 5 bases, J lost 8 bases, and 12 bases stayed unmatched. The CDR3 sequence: CASSVNRGPLRGYTF. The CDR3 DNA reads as TGTGCCAGCAGCGTCAACAGGGGGCCTCTAAGGGGCTACACCTTC.

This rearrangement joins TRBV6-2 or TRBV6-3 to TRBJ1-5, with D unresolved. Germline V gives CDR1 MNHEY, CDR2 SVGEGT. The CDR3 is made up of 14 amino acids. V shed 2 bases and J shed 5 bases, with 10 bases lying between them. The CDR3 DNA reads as TGTGCCAGCAGTTACGGGGTTATTCATCAGCCCCAGCATTTT. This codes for CASSYGVIHQPQHF.

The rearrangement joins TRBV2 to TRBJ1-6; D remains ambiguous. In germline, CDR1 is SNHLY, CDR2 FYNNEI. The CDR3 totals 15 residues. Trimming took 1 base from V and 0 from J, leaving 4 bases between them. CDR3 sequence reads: CASSEGRSYNSPLHF. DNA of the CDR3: TGTGCCAGCAGTGAAGGGCGCTCCTATAATTCACCCCTCCACTTT.

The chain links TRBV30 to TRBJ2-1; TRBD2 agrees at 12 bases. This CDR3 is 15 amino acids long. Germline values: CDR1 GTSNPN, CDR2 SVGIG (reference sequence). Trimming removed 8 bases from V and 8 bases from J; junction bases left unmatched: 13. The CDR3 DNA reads TGTGCCCGAAGACTAGCGGGAGAACCGGATTATGAGCAGTTCTTC. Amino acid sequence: CARRLAGEPDYEQFF.

The CDR3 reads CSVEGARDTEAFF. The CDR3 DNA reads as TGCAGCGTTGAAGGCGCGAGGGACACTGAAGCTTTCTTT. V and J are TRBV29-1 and TRBJ1-1; no clear D. Trimming took 1 base from V and 3 from J, leaving 9 bases between them. Per the germline V gene, CDR1 is SQVTM and CDR2 is ANQGSEA. The CDR3 consists of 13 residues. Drawing the rest from reference TRBV29-1 and TRBJ1-1, the complete variable domain is SAVISQKPSRDICQRGTSLTIQCQVDSQVTMMFWYRQQPGQSLTLIATANQGSEATYESGFVIDKFPISRPNLTFSTLTVSNMSPEDSSIYLCSVEGARDTEAFFGQGTRLTVV.

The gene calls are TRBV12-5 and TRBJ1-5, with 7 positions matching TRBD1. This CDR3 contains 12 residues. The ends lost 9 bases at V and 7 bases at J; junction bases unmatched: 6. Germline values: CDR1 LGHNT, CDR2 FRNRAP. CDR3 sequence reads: CASHRGGQPQHF. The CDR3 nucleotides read TGTGCTAGCCACAGGGGAGGACAGCCCCAGCATTTT.

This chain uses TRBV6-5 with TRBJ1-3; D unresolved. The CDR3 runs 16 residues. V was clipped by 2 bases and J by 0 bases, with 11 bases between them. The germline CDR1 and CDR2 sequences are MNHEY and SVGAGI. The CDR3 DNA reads TGTGCCAGCAGTTACGGGGTCCCCAGCTCTGGAAACACCATATATTTT. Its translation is CASSYGVPSSGNTIYF.

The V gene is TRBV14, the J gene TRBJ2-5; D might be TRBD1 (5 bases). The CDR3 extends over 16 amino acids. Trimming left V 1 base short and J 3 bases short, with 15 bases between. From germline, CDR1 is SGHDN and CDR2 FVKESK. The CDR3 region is CASSQGPGLLEETQYF. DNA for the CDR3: TGTGCCAGCAGCCAAGGTCCAGGGTTGCTTGAAGAGACCCAGTACTTC. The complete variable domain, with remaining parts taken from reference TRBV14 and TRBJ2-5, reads EAGVTQFPSHSVIEKGQTVTLRCDPISGHDNLYWYRRVMGKEIKFLLHFVKESKQDESGMPNNRFLAERTGGTYSTLKVQPAELEDSGVYFCASSQGPGLLEETQYFGPGTRLLVL.

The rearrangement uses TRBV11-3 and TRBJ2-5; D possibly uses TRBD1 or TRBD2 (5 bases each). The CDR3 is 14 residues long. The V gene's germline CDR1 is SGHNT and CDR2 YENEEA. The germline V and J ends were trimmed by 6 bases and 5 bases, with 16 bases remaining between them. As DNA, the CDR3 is TGTGCCAGCAGTCGCCGGGACGGGGACGAGACCCAGTACTTC. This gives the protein CASSRRDGDETQYF.

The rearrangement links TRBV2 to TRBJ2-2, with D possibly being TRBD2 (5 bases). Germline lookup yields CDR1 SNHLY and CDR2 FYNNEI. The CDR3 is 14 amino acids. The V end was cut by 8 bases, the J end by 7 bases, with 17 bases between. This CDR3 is CASGKGLAGGELFF. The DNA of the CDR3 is TGTGCCAGCGGGAAAGGGCTAGCAGGCGGGGAGCTGTTTTTT.